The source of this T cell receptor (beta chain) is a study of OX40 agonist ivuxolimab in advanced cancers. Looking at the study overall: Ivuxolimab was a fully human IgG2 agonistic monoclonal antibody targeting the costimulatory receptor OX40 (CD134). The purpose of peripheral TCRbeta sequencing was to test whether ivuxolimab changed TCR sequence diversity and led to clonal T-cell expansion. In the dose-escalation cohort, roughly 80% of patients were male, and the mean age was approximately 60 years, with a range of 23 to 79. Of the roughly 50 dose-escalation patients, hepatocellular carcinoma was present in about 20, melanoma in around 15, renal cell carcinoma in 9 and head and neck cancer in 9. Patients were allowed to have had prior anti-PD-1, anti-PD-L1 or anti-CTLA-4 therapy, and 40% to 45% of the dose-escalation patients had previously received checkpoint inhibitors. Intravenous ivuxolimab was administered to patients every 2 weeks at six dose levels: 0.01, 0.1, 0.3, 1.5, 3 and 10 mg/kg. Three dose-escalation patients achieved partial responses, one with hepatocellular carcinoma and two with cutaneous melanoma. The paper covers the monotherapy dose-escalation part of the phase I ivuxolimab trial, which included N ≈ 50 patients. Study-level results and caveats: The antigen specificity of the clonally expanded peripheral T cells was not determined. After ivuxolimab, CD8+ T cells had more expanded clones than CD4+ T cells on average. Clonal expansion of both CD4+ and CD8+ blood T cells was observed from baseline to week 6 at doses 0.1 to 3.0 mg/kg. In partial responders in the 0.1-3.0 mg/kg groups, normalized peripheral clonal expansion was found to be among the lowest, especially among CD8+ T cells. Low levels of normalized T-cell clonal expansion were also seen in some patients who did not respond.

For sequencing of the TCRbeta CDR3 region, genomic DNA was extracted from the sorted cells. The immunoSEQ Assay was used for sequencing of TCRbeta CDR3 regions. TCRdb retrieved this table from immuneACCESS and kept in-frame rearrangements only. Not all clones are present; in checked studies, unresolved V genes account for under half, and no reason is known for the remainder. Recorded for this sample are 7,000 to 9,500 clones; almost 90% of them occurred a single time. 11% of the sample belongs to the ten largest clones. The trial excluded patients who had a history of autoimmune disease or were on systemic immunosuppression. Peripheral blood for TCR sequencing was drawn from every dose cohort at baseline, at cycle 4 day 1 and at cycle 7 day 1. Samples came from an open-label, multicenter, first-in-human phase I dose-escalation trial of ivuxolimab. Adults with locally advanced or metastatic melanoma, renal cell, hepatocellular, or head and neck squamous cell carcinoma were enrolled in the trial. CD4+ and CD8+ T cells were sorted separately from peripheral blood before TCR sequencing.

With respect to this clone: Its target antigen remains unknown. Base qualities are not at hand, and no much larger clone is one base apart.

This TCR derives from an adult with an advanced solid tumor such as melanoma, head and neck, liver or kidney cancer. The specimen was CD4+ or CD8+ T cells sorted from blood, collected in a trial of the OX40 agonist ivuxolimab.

Here the CDR3 is given as CSVEDAFGPYNEQFF. The DNA is as follows: TGCAGCGTTGAAGATGCCTTCGGGCCCTACAATGAGCAGTTCTTC. The chain uses TRBV29-1 and TRBJ2-1; no D gene call is confident. The germline ends are 11 bases apart after V is trimmed by 0 bases and J by 2 bases. CDR1 and CDR2 (SQVTM, ANQGSEA) derive from the germline V gene. From the cysteine up to the phenylalanine, the CDR3 has a length of 15 residues. Kept here is only the CDR3 DNA, which spans 45 bases and is read in frame from base 1.